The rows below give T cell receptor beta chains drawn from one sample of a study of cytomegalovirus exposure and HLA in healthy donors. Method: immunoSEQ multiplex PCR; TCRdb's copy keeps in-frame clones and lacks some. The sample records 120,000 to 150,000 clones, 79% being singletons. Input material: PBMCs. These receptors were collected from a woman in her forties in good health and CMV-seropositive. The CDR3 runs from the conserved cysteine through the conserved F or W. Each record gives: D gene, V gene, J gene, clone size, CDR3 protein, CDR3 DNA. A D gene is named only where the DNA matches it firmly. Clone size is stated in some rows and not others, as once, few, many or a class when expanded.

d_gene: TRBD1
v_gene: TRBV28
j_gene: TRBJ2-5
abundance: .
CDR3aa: CASSPGTGGAETQYF
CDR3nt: TGTGCCAGCAGCCCAGGGACAGGGGGCGCGGAGACCCAGTACTTC

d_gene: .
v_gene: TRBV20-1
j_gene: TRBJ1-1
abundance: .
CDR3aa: CSARTVNKAFF
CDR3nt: TGCAGTGCCAGGACAGTCAACAAAGCTTTCTTT

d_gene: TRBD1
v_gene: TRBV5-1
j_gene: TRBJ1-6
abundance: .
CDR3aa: CASSPSPLQGRSPLHF
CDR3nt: TGCGCCAGCAGCCCATCGCCTCTACAGGGGAGGTCACCCCTCCACTTT

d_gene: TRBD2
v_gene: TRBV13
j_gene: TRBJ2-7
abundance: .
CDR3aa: CASSNAKRGTSGGEQYF
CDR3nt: TGTGCCAGCAGCAACGCAAAACGTGGGACTAGCGGGGGCGAGCAGTACTTC

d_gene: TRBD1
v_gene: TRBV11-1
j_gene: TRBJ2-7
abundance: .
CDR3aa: CASSADRVREQYF
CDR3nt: TGTGCCAGCAGCGCCGACAGGGTTCGGGAGCAGTACTTC

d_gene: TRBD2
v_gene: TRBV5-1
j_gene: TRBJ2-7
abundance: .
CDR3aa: CASSNSGGASREQYF
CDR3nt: TGCGCCAGCAGCAACAGCGGGGGGGCCTCCAGAGAGCAGTACTTC

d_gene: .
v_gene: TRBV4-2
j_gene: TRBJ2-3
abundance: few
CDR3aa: CASSPLGGADTQYF
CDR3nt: TGTGCCAGCAGCCCTCTAGGGGGTGCAGATACGCAGTATTTT

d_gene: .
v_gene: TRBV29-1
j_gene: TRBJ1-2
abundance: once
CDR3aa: CSGGGSYGYTF
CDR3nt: TGCAGCGGGGGGGGGAGCTATGGCTACACCTTC

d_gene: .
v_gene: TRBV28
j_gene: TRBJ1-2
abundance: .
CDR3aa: CASRQQGDYGYTF
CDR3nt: TGTGCCAGCAGGCAACAGGGAGACTATGGCTACACCTTC

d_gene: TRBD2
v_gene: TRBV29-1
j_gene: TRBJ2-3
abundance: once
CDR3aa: CSVLGLGLSADTQYF
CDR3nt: TGCAGCGTCTTGGGACTAGGGCTCTCTGCAGATACGCAGTATTTT

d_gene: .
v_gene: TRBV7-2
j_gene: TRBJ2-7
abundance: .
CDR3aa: CASSLERSTGVLHYEQYF
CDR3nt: TGTGCCAGCAGCTTAGAACGGTCGACAGGCGTACTCCACTACGAGCAGTACTTC

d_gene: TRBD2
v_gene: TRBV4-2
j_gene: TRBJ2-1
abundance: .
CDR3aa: CASSQDWPGGDNEQFF
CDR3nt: TGTGCCAGCAGCCAAGATTGGCCGGGGGGTGACAATGAGCAGTTCTTC

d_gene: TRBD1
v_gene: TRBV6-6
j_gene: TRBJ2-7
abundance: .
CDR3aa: CASTGQGTNEQYF
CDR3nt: TGTGCCAGCACGGGACAGGGTACCAACGAGCAGTACTTC

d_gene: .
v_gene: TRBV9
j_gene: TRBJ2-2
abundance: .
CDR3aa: CASSVAWQTNTGELFF
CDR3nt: TGTGCCAGCAGCGTAGCTTGGCAAACGAACACCGGGGAGCTGTTTTTT

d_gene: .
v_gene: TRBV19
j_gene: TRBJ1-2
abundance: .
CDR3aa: CASSYGAGMRGYTF
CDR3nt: TGTGCCAGTAGTTACGGAGCGGGAATGCGCGGCTACACCTTC

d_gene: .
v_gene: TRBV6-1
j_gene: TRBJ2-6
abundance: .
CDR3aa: CASSEKKVGRAYSGANVLTF
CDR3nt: TGTGCCAGCAGTGAAAAAAAGGTTGGCAGGGCCTACTCTGGGGCCAACGTCCTGACTTTC

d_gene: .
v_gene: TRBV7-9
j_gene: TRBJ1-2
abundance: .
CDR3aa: CSSSPKGVAGFYGYTF
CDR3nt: TGTTCCAGCAGCCCCAAAGGAGTAGCAGGGTTCTATGGCTACACCTTC

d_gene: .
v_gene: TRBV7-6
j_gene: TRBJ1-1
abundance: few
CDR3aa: CASSPDRGGYTEAFF
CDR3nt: TGTGCCAGCAGCCCCGATCGGGGTGGGTACACTGAAGCTTTCTTT

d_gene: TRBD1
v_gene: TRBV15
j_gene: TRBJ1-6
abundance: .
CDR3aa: CATSRGTGGSTLHF
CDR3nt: TGTGCCACCAGCAGAGGGACAGGGGGGAGTACCCTCCACTTT

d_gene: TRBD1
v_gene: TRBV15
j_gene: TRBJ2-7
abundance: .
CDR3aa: CATSRPPPGQGIYEQYF
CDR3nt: TGTGCCACCAGCAGACCTCCCCCCGGACAGGGAATCTACGAGCAGTACTTC

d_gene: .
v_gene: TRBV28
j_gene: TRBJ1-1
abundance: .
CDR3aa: CASSYVMNTEAFF
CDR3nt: TGTGCCAGCAGCTACGTAATGAACACTGAAGCTTTCTTT

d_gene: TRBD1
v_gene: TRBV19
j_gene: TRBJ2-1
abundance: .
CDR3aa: CASTQVGDRGYNEQFF
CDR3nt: TGTGCCAGTACCCAGGTCGGGGACAGGGGTTACAATGAGCAGTTCTTC

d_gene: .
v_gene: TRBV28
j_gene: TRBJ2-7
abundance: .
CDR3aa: CASREQSSYEQYF
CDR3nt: TGTGCCAGCAGGGAACAGAGCTCCTACGAGCAGTACTTC

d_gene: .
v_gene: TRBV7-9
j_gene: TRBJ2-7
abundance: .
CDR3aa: CASSLGGRYEQYF
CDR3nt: TGTGCCAGCAGCTTGGGGGGAAGGTACGAGCAGTACTTC

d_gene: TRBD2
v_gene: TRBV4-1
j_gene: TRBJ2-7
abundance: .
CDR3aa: CASSPRPAGDHSYEQYF
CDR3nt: TGCGCCAGCAGCCCCCGTCCAGCGGGGGATCACTCCTACGAGCAGTACTTC

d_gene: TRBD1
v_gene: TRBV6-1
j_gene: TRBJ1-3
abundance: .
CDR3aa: CASRARDRRNTIYF
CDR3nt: TGTGCCAGCAGGGCCCGGGACAGGAGAAACACCATATATTTT

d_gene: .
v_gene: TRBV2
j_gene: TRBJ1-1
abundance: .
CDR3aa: CAPLDLNTEAFF
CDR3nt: TGTGCCCCTCTCGACTTGAACACTGAAGCTTTCTTT

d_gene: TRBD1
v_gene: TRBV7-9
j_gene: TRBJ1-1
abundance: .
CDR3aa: CASSLDGTGKLAAGF
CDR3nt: TGTGCCAGCAGCCTCGACGGGACAGGCAAACTAGCTGCGGGGTTT

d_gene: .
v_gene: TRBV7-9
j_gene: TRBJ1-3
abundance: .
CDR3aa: CASSLGRDGNTIYF
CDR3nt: TGTGCCAGCAGCTTAGGCCGGGATGGAAACACCATATATTTT

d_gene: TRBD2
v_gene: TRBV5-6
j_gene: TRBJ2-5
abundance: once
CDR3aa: CASSEVAGGLQETQYF
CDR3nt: TGTGCCAGCAGCGAGGTAGCGGGGGGTCTCCAAGAGACCCAGTACTTC

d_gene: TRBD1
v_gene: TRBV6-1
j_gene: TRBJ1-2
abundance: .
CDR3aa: CASRDRAYGYTF
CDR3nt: TGTGCCAGCCGCGACAGGGCCTATGGCTACACCTTC

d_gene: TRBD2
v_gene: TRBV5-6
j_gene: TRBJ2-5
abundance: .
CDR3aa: CASSSRLAGKTQYF
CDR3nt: TGTGCCAGCAGCTCTAGACTAGCTGGGAAGACCCAGTACTTC

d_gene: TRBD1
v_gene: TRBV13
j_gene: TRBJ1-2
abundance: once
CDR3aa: CASSRLTGGSGYTF
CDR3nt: TGTGCCAGCAGCCGGCTAACAGGGGGGTCTGGCTACACCTTC

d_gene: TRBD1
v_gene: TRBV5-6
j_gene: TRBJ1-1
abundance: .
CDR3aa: CASSLDRGATEAFF
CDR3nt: TGTGCCAGCAGCTTGGACAGGGGGGCCACTGAAGCTTTCTTT

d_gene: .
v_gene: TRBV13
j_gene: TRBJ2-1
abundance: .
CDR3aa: CASSSLQGAYNEQFF
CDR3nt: TGTGCCAGCAGCTCGCTCCAAGGGGCCTACAATGAGCAGTTCTTC

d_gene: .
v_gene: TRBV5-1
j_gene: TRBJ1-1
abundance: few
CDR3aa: CASSLEGTEAFF
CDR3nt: TGCGCCAGCAGCTTGGAGGGGACTGAAGCTTTCTTT

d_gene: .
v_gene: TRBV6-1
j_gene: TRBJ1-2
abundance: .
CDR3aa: CASSVGLLEGTF
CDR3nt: TGTGCCAGCAGTGTGGGACTCCTCGAGGGCACCTTC

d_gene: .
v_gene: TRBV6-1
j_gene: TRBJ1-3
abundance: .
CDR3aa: CATNNRYPSGNTIYF
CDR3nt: TGTGCCACCAATAACAGGTACCCCTCTGGAAACACCATATATTTT

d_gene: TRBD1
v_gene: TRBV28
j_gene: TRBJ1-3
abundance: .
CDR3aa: CASSGSGTGSATIYF
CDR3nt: TGTGCCAGCAGTGGCTCCGGGACAGGGTCCGCCACCATATATTTT

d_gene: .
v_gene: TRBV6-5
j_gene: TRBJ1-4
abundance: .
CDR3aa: CASSYSEATNEKLFF
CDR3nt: TGTGCCAGCAGTTACTCGGAGGCAACTAATGAAAAACTGTTTTTT

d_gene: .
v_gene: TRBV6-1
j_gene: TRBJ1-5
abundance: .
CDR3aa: CASILLDGNQPQHF
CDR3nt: TGTGCCAGCATCCTACTAGACGGCAATCAGCCCCAGCATTTT

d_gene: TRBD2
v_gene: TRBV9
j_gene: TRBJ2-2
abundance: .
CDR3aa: CASSLGLAGETDPRTGELFF
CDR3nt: TGTGCCAGCAGCCTTGGACTAGCGGGGGAAACGGATCCGAGGACCGGGGAGCTGTTTTTT

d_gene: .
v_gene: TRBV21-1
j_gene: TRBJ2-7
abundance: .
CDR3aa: CARLGSSYEQYF
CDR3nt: TGTGCCAGATTGGGCAGCTCGTACGAGCAGTACTTC

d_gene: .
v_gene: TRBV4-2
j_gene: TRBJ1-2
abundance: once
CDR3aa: CASSPITLTGGYGYTF
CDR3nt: TGTGCCAGCAGCCCCATTACGCTCACGGGGGGCTATGGCTACACCTTC

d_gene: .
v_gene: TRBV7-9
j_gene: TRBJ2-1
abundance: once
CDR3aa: CASSLGRAYNEQFF
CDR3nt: TGTGCCAGCAGCTTAGGCAGGGCATACAATGAGCAGTTCTTC

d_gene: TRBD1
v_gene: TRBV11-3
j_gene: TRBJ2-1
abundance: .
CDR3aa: CASSETGTGTNEQFF
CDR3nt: TGTGCCAGCAGCGAAACCGGGACAGGTACCAATGAGCAGTTCTTC

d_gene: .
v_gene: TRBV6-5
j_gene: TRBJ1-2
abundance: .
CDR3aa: CASSYYGFYGYTF
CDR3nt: TGTGCCAGCAGTTACTACGGGTTTTATGGCTACACCTTC

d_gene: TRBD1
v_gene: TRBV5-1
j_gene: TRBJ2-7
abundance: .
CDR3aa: CASSLADRGNEQYF
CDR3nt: TGCGCCAGCAGCTTGGCGGACAGGGGGAACGAGCAGTACTTC

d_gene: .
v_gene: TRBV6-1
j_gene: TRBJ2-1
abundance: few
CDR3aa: CASSEEGYLYNEQFF
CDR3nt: TGTGCCAGCAGTGAAGAGGGGTACCTATACAATGAGCAGTTCTTC